Each of the 31 T cell receptor beta chains below was sequenced from the same sample in a study of T cell repertoires in cytomegalovirus infection. MiXCR, applied by TCRdb to the reads, yields one record per CDR3 protein. The table records 70,000 to 95,000 distinct CDR3 sequences, around 32% of them present only once. Their antigens are not known. The material was CD8+ T cells from cultured PBMCs, obtained from culture after CMV antigen stimulation. These receptor sequences come from a human donor in good health (CMV status not recorded). Some clones in this sample may be carry-over from other donors' samples.

The V call is TRBV20-1, the J call TRBJ2-1, with 8 bases fitting TRBD2. V lost 3 bases, J lost 4 bases, and 8 bases stayed unmatched. The CDR3 is made up of 15 amino acids. Per the germline V gene, CDR1 is DFQATT and CDR2 is SNEGSKA (reference sequence). The CDR3 is CSASVAGGFYNEQFF. The CDR3 bases are TGCAGTGCTAGTGTCGCGGGGGGCTTTTACAATGAGCAGTTCTTC.

The CDR3 nucleotides read TGTGCCAGCAGTGAAGGGACAGGGTGGGACGAGCAGTACTTC. This translates into CASSEGTGWDEQYF. The chain couples TRBV2 to TRBJ2-7; TRBD1 matches 8 bases. CDR1 SNHLY and CDR2 FYNNEI come from the germline V gene. CDR3 size: 14 residues. Unmatched junction bases numbered 4, after V lost 1 base and J lost 5 bases.

This clonotype was observed a few times. The gene calls are TRBV7-9 and TRBJ1-4; D unclear. The CDR3 covers 14 residues. The V gene lost 10 bases and the J gene lost 0 bases, with 12 bases spanning the gap. The V gene's germline CDR1 is SEHNR and CDR2 FQNEAQ (reference sequence). CDR3 DNA sequence: TGTGCCACCCTTAGCCCGGCAACTAATGAAAAACTGTTTTTT. Its protein product is CATLSPATNEKLFF.

The chain employs TRBV7-4 and TRBJ2-2; no firm D call. Trimming took 5 bases from V and 2 from J, leaving 6 bases between them. CDR1 SGHVT and CDR2 SQSDAQ come from the germline V gene. This CDR3 region has 13 residues. The CDR3 here is CASSDSNTGELFF. Written as DNA, the CDR3 is TGTGCCAGCAGCGATAGTAACACCGGGGAGCTGTTTTTT.

This clonotype was observed a few times. The J gene is TRBJ1-2, the V gene TRBV19, with TRBD1 matching over 12 bases. CDR3 size: 15 residues. From germline, CDR1 is LNHDA and CDR2 SQIVND (reference sequence). Trimming cost V 6 bases and J 4 bases; bases outside gene matches: 6. The CDR3, as DNA: TGTGCCAGTAGCAAAGGGACAGGGGGCGTCTATGGCTACACCTTC. Translated: CASSKGTGGVYGYTF.

This clonotype was counted only a few times. The chain uses TRBV10-3 and TRBJ1-1, with D perhaps TRBD1 (5 bases). Germline assignment: CDR1 ENHRY and CDR2 SYGVKD. CDR3 size: 15 residues. V was pared by 2 bases and J by 5 bases, with 15 bases between. The CDR3 coding sequence is TGTGCCATCAGTGAGCGGGGGGGTAGTAGAACTGAAGCTTTCTTT. As protein: CAISERGGSRTEAFF.

A few counts support this clonotype. J is TRBJ2-3 and V is TRBV11-2; D may match TRBD1 or TRBD2 (5 bases each). Per the germline V gene, CDR1 is SGHAT and CDR2 is FQNNGV. Trimming removed 4 bases from V and 8 bases from J, with 16 bases in between. The CDR3 loop spans 14 amino acids. CDR3 in amino acids: CASSSLVARGTQYF. The CDR3, as DNA: TGTGCCAGCAGCTCCCTGGTAGCGAGGGGTACGCAGTATTTT.

The gene calls are TRBV7-9 and TRBJ2-7; D may be TRBD1 (6 bases). Germline CDR1 is SEHNR and CDR2 is FQNEAQ (reference sequence). Trimming removed 5 bases at V and 3 bases at J, with 17 bases between. This CDR3 contains 15 residues. The chain's CDR3 is CASSNPGQGIYEQYF. For the CDR3, the DNA is TGTGCCAGCAGCAATCCGGGACAAGGTATCTACGAGCAGTACTTC.

This clonotype appeared many times. V gene TRBV7-2 combines with J gene TRBJ1-6; 7 bases match TRBD1. V gave up 5 bases and J gave up 0 bases; unmatched junction bases: 4. The CDR3 runs to 16 residues. Germline CDR1 SGHTA, CDR2 FQGNSA. CDR3 DNA: TGTGCCAGCAGCCCAGGGGGTAGCTCCTATAATTCACCCCTCCACTTT. Its protein is CASSPGGSSYNSPLHF.

A remark on this clonotype: A clone one base away is much larger, so this may be a read error. The V call is TRBV7-8, the J call TRBJ2-7; a weak D match, TRBD2 (5 bases). Germline V CDR1 and CDR2: SGHVS, FQNEAQ. The length of the CDR3 is 14 residues. The DNA of the CDR3 is TGTGCCAACAGCTTAGAGGGTACTCACAACGAGCAGTACTTC. Translating it yields CANSLEGTHNEQYF.

The rearrangement uses TRBV12-3 or TRBV12-4 and TRBJ1-2; TRBD1 matches 7 bases. With V trimmed by 3 bases and J by 4 bases, 8 bases remained unmatched. There are 15 residues in the CDR3. CDR3 loop: CASSFAIGQVYGYTF. The CDR3 coding sequence is TGTGCCAGCAGTTTCGCCATCGGACAGGTCTATGGCTACACCTTC.

Many counts were recorded for this clonotype. This chain uses TRBV7-2 with TRBJ1-2; D is perhaps TRBD1 (5 bases). This CDR3 has 15 amino acids. In germline, CDR1 is SGHTA, CDR2 FQGNSA. V lost 5 bases, J lost 5 bases, and 18 bases lay in between. CDR3 sequence: CASSPRDRLLYGYTF. Here the CDR3 DNA reads TGTGCCAGCAGCCCCCGGGACCGGCTCCTTTATGGCTACACCTTC.

The V gene is TRBV12-3 or TRBV12-4, the J gene TRBJ2-7, with unresolved D. There are 13 residues in the CDR3. With 6 bases removed from V and 6 bases from J, the gap between germline ends came to 15 bases. CDR3 DNA sequence: TGTGCCAGCAGCGTACTCGTAGGTCGCGAGCAGTACTTC. Its translation is CASSVLVGREQYF.

The chain has TRBV5-1 and TRBJ1-2; no firm D call. The CDR3 length is 14 residues. V dropped 3 bases and J dropped 8 bases, with 17 bases sitting between them. Germline CDR1 SGHRS, CDR2 YFSETQ. The CDR3 coding sequence is TGCGCCAGCAGCTCCGAAGAAGAACGGTACGGCTACACCTTC. This sequence encodes CASSSEEERYGYTF.

The V and J genes are TRBV25-1 and TRBJ2-7; no reliable D call. Germline values: CDR1 MGHDK, CDR2 SYGVNS. The CDR3 covers 13 residues. Trimming shortened V by 9 bases and J by 1 base, and 13 bases separated the two germline ends. The CDR3 is CASERTSSYEQYF. CDR3 coding DNA: TGTGCCAGTGAGAGGACGAGTTCCTACGAGCAGTACTTC.

This clonotype was found many times. The V call is TRBV11-2, the J call TRBJ2-5; D unclear. CDR1 SGHAT and CDR2 FQNNGV come from the germline V gene. The V and J ends lost 2 bases and 1 base respectively, with 5 bases between them. The CDR3 contains 13 residues. The CDR3 protein is CASSLFPQETQYF. The CDR3 DNA reads TGTGCCAGCAGCTTATTCCCCCAAGAGACCCAGTACTTC.

This clonotype has a handful of counts. The rearrangement uses TRBV5-5 and TRBJ2-1, with 8 positions matching TRBD2. V trimming: 5 bases; J trimming: 1 base; junction bases outside the gene matches: 5. This CDR3 is 15 amino acids long. Germline V gives CDR1 SGHKS, CDR2 YYEKEE (reference sequence). CDR3 DNA sequence: TGTGCCAGCAGTCCGGGGGGGGAATCCTACAATGAGCAGTTCTTC. This encodes CASSPGGESYNEQFF.

This clonotype has a count of ten or more. The chain uses TRBV7-2 and TRBJ1-2; a weak D match, TRBD1 (6 bases). The CDR3 has 13 residues. Between the trimmed V and J ends, which lost 1 base and 8 bases, there was a span of 11 bases. CDR1 and CDR2 (germline): SGHTA, FQGNSA. Here the CDR3 DNA reads TGTGCCAGCAGCTTAGGGCAGGGGATCGGCTACACCTTC. Translated, it gives CASSLGQGIGYTF. Supplemented by reference TRBV7-2 and TRBJ1-2, the full variable domain reads GAGVSQSPSNKVTEKGKDVELRCDPISGHTALYWYRQSLGQGLEFLIYFQGNSAPDKSGLPSDRFSAERTGGSVSTLTIQRTQQEDSAVYLCASSLGQGIGYTFGSGTRLTVV.

Only a few counts were recorded for this clonotype. This sequence joins TRBV29-1 and TRBJ1-3, with TRBD1 matching over 10 bases. With V trimmed by 0 bases and J by 8 bases, 7 bases remained unmatched. This CDR3 is built from 15 residues. The germline CDR1 and CDR2 sequences are SQVTM and ANQGSEA. This CDR3 is CSVEDVGQGDDTIYF. DNA for the CDR3: TGCAGCGTTGAAGATGTAGGACAGGGGGATGACACCATATATTTT.

V is TRBV28 and J is TRBJ1-1, with 9 nucleotides matching TRBD1. V was clipped by 4 bases and J by 7 bases; unmatched bases: 4. The germline gives CDR1 MDHEN, CDR2 SYDVKM. CDR3 size: 13 residues. The CDR3 DNA reads as TGTGCCAGCAGTTGGACAGGGGCAGGTGAAGCTTTCTTT. Amino acids: CASSWTGAGEAFF.

The V and J genes are TRBV5-6 and TRBJ1-1, with D possibly TRBD1 on 5 matching bases. The CDR3 consists of 15 residues. CDR1 is SGHDT, CDR2 YYEEEE, per germline. V lost 3 bases and J lost 6, with 18 bases in between. The CDR3 is CASSYGGGPGAEAFF. For the CDR3, the DNA is TGTGCCAGCAGCTATGGTGGGGGTCCTGGCGCTGAAGCTTTCTTT.

The V and J genes are TRBV28 and TRBJ2-6; D remains ambiguous. The CDR3 covers 15 residues. The germline gives CDR1 MDHEN, CDR2 SYDVKM. V was pared by 5 bases and J by 0 bases, with 8 bases between. DNA of the CDR3: TGTGCCAGCAGTACACCTCACTCTGGGGCCAACGTCCTGACTTTC. Amino acid sequence: CASSTPHSGANVLTF.

This sequence joins TRBV29-1 and TRBJ1-2; the D gene is possibly TRBD1 (5 bases). This CDR3 is 15 amino acids long. Trimming took 3 bases from V and 2 from J, leaving 16 bases between them. Germline loops: CDR1 SQVTM, CDR2 ANQGSEA. The CDR3 DNA reads TGCAGCGTTGAGGGGGGAGACATTCCCAACTATGGCTACACCTTC. This encodes CSVEGGDIPNYGYTF.

This clonotype was recorded at least ten times. V is TRBV7-6 and J is TRBJ2-1; D may be TRBD1 (5 bases). This CDR3 has 13 residues. The germline V and J ends were trimmed by 8 bases and 3 bases, with 11 bases remaining between them. Germline CDR1 SGHVS, CDR2 FNYEAQ. The CDR3 DNA reads TGTGCCAGCTCCCTGGGGCACTACAATGAGCAGTTCTTC. Protein product: CASSLGHYNEQFF.

This clonotype was seen more than once but under ten times. This sequence joins TRBV7-6 and TRBJ2-7; TRBD2 agrees at 10 bases. Germline trimming cut 5 bases from V and 2 bases from J; bases unmatched to any gene: 6. Germline V lookup: CDR1 SGHVS, CDR2 FNYEAQ. There are 15 residues in the CDR3. CDR3: CASSPGTSAAYEQYF. CDR3 coding DNA: TGTGCCAGCAGCCCGGGGACTAGCGCCGCCTACGAGCAGTACTTC.

The genes are TRBV7-9 and TRBJ1-2, with unresolved D. The CDR3 runs 13 residues. Germline CDR1 and CDR2: SEHNR and FQNEAQ (reference sequence). Trimming took off 6 bases at V and 8 bases at J, with 16 bases between the two ends. The CDR3 nucleotides read TGTGCCAGCAGACCAGAGGAATCAGCCGGCTACACCTTC. The encoded protein is CASRPEESAGYTF.

Many counts were recorded for this clonotype. The V gene is TRBV11-3, the J gene TRBJ2-3; D is uncertain. Per germline, CDR1 SGHNT and CDR2 YENEEA. CDR3 length: 13 amino acids. V was pared by 5 bases and J by 6 bases, with 12 bases between. DNA for the CDR3: TGTGCCAGCAGCCTTCTGGGGTACGATACGCAGTATTTT. Translated, it gives CASSLLGYDTQYF.

The table lists this clonotype with many counts. The chain combines TRBV7-2 with TRBJ2-7; a possible D gene is TRBD2 (6 bases). The CDR3 consists of 13 residues. V shed 0 bases and J shed 4 bases, with 7 bases lying between them. Germline CDR1 SGHTA, CDR2 FQGNSA. CDR3 loop: CASSLAGGYEQYF. CDR3 in DNA: TGTGCCAGCAGCTTAGCCGGGGGTTACGAGCAGTACTTC.

For the CDR3, the DNA is TGTGCCAGCACCCTCGGGACAGCAAATGGCTACACCTTC. Encoded protein: CASTLGTANGYTF. This chain joins TRBV7-9 and TRBJ1-2; 7 bases are a match to TRBD1. This CDR3 region has 13 residues. Germline-derived CDR1 and CDR2 are SEHNR and FQNEAQ (reference sequence). V lost 7 bases to trimming and J lost 6 bases; unmatched junction nucleotides: 8.

This clonotype came up a few times. This chain links TRBV27 with TRBJ2-3; no clear D gene. Between the trimmed V and J ends, which lost 5 bases and 6 bases, there was a span of 9 bases. There are 12 residues in the CDR3. CDR1 is MNHEY, CDR2 SMNVEV, per germline (reference sequence). Here the CDR3 DNA reads TGTGCCAGCAGTCCGATGGGGGATACGCAGTATTTT. It specifies CASSPMGDTQYF.

There are many counts of this clonotype. The rearrangement links TRBV11-2 to TRBJ2-5, with TRBD1 matching over 8 bases. The V and J ends lost 5 bases and 5 bases, in that order; junction bases with no gene match: 10. The CDR3 length is 15 residues. CDR1 is SGHAT and CDR2 is FQNNGV in the germline V gene. The CDR3 region is CASSLRQGAGETQYF. The CDR3, as DNA: TGTGCCAGCAGCCTACGGCAGGGGGCTGGTGAGACCCAGTACTTC.